This TCR beta chain emerged from a study of blood T cell repertoires in COVID-19. Overall study: Sample material is recorded as cDNA or gDNA derived from T cells, B-cell-depleted T cells, or PBMCs.

This CDR3 contains 17 residues. With V trimmed by 2 bases and J by 4 bases, 13 bases remained unmatched. The germline V gene has CDR1 SQVTM and CDR2 ANQGSEA. Sequenced by immunoSEQ multiplex PCR; TCRdb stores in-frame clones only, minus some. This table holds 87,000 or so clones, approximately 88% found once. The sequence was collected from an elderly man with acute or convalescent COVID-19. This chain connects TRBV29-1 to TRBJ1-4, with TRBD1 identical over 7 bases. Source material: peripheral blood. The CDR3 bases are TGCAGCGTTGAACGACCGGCAGGGGGTCGAGGTAATGAAAAACTGTTTTTT. It specifies CSVERPAGGRGNEKLFF.